The 7 T cell receptor beta chains in this list originate from one sample, sequenced in a study of beta chain features in type 1 diabetes (dated by TCRdb to 2017 to 2018). Paper-wide results and their limitations: A moderate but significant shortening of TCRB CDR3 length was observed in type 1 diabetes patients in all four CD4+ subsets.

Library prep was done by the immunoSEQ multiplex PCR assay. The entire isolated RNA was reverse transcribed using the High Capacity cDNA Reverse Transcription Kit, and thus expressed TCRB transcripts were sequenced. This is the immuneACCESS table as TCRdb keeps it, with only in-frame sequences that have V and J called. A part of the clones is gone; compared with another copy, unresolved V genes explain less than half, and the rest is unexplained. The sample records about 240,000 clones, approximately 15% of which are singletons. Almost 0.02% of the sample lies in the top ten. Antigens of these TCRs are unknown. Sequences were obtained from naive CD4+ T cells from blood. Explained via the paper, the cell subset or site label denotes: true naive CD4+ T cells. Receptors were obtained from a young man with type 1 diabetes.

This clone was seen a few times. The DNA of the CDR3 is TGTGCCAGCAGCTTGGGTAGACTAGCGGTTTACAATGAGCAGTTCTTC. Its protein is CASSLGRLAVYNEQFF. This chain joins TRBV5-4 and TRBJ2-1; 9 nucleotides align to TRBD2. Trimming removed 0 bases from V and 4 bases from J; junction bases left unmatched: 5. CDR1 and CDR2 from the germline V gene are SGHNT and YYREEE (reference sequence). The CDR3 runs to 16 residues.

J is TRBJ1-1 and V is TRBV4-1; maybe TRBD1 (5 bases). This CDR3 region has 15 residues. Germline CDR1 reads MGHRA; CDR2 reads YSYEKL. The V gene lost 4 bases and the J gene lost 4 bases, with 16 bases spanning the gap. CDR3 bases: TGCGCCAGCAGCCCTATGGCGGGGGGGACCACTGAAGCTTTCTTT. It yields the protein CASSPMAGGTTEAFF.

The rearrangement joins TRBV9 to TRBJ2-2, with 7 positions matching TRBD1. Trimming took 0 bases from V and 4 from J; bases not matched to a gene: 6. The CDR3 is 16 residues long. Germline CDR1 is SGDLS and CDR2 is YYNGEE. The CDR3 coding sequence is TGTGCCAGCAGCGTAGAAACAGGGGCGGCCACCGGGGAGCTGTTTTTT. It codes for CASSVETGAATGELFF. The full variable domain, its missing parts supplied by reference TRBV9 and TRBJ2-2, is DSGVTQTPKHLITATGQRVTLRCSPRSGDLSVYWYQQSLDQGLQFLIQYYNGEERAKGNILERFSAQQFPDLHSELNLSSLELGDSALYFCASSVETGAATGELFFGEGSRLTVL.

V and J are TRBV7-2 and TRBJ2-7, with 7 bases fitting TRBD1. V was pared by 5 bases and J by 0 bases, with 7 bases of the junction left unmatched. Germline assignment: CDR1 SGHTA and CDR2 FQGNSA. This CDR3 has 15 residues. This CDR3 is CASSLATGLSYEQYF. The CDR3 DNA reads as TGTGCCAGCAGCCTCGCGACAGGGCTCTCCTACGAGCAGTACTTC.

In this sample, this clone turned up a few times. The V and J genes are TRBV5-4 and TRBJ2-3, with TRBD2 matching over 9 bases. This CDR3 contains 15 residues. Trimming cost V 0 bases and J 8 bases; bases outside gene matches: 7. Germline CDR1 is SGHNT and CDR2 is YYREEE (reference sequence). The CDR3 coding sequence is TGTGCCAGCAGCTTGGGGGGACTAGCCTCTGGTACGCAGTATTTT. Translating it yields CASSLGGLASGTQYF.

The chain carries TRBV6-5 and TRBJ2-7, with D uncertain. Germline CDR1 MNHEY, CDR2 SVGAGI. The CDR3 covers 15 residues. V lost 0 bases and J lost 3, with 12 bases in between. The CDR3 region has the DNA TGTGCCAGCAGTTACTCGGGTGGTCAGGACTACGAGCAGTACTTC. Its translation is CASSYSGGQDYEQYF.

In its sample, this clone was seen a few times. The CDR3 sequence: CASGRTGNTEAFF. The DNA of the CDR3 is TGCGCCAGCGGAAGGACAGGTAACACTGAAGCTTTCTTT. The rearrangement uses TRBV5-1 and TRBJ1-1; TRBD1 matches at 7 bases. The V and J ends lost 7 bases and 2 bases, in that order; junction bases with no gene match: 5. The CDR3 totals 13 residues. The germline V gene encodes CDR1 SGHRS and CDR2 YFSETQ.